This T cell receptor beta chain came from a study of PD-L1 blockade in urothelial cancer. Germline V gene lookup returns CDR1 SGHRS and CDR2 YFSETQ. There are 16 residues in the CDR3. With V trimmed by 4 bases and J by 0 bases, 6 bases remained unmatched. The repertoire was sequenced with immunoSEQ multiplex PCR; TCRdb's copy has only in-frame clones and lacks some. The table records about 52,000 clones, approximately 72% of them present only once. Specified time point: pretreatment peripheral blood. Each patient supplied 1 to 8 pretreatment and on-treatment samples. The V and J genes are TRBV5-1 and TRBJ2-7; 11 nucleotides align to TRBD1. This TCR was recovered from a man in his 70s with urothelial cancer. Source: PBMCs, taken around atezolizumab (anti-PD-L1) treatment. CDR3 amino acids: CASSLGQGANSYEQYF. The CDR3 DNA reads TGCGCCAGCAGCCTCGGACAGGGGGCGAACTCCTACGAGCAGTACTTC. Drawing the rest from reference TRBV5-1 and TRBJ2-7, the complete variable domain is KAGVTQTPRYLIKTRGQQVTLSCSPISGHRSVSWYQQTPGQGLQFLFEYFSETQRNKGNFPGRFSGRQFSNSRSEMNVSTLELGDSALYLCASSLGQGANSYEQYFGPGTRLTVT.